This TCR beta chain was found in a study of cytomegalovirus exposure and HLA in healthy donors. Study in general: A prior study identified 110 million or so unique TCR beta sequences from 150 million to 200 million T cells.

The PCR employed 60 Vbeta primers together with 13 Jbeta primers. Sequenced by immunoSEQ multiplex PCR; TCRdb stores in-frame clones only, minus some. The sample holds approximately 140,000 clones, around 79% seen once. Germline assignment: CDR1 MNHNS and CDR2 SASEGT. The CDR3 covers 14 residues. Deletions cut 2 bases from V and 3 bases from J, with 10 bases between. A remark on this clone: What it binds is unknown.

General study points: Associated with cytomegalovirus, according to the listing, were 150 to 200 TCR beta chains.

The sequencing sample was made of PBMCs. The V call is TRBV6-1, the J call TRBJ1-2; D gene ambiguous. The receptor was isolated from a man aged 18 to 30 in good health and CMV-seronegative. In DNA form, the CDR3 reads TGTGCCAGCAGTGAAAACCTGGACTACTATGGCTACACCTTC. Its protein is CASSENLDYYGYTF.